These T cell receptor beta chains were read from a single sample in a study of T cells in localized non-small cell lung cancer. Assay: immunoSEQ multiplex PCR; the TCRdb copy retains only in-frame clones and omits some. Among 35,000 to 45,000 clones listed, about 76% were seen once. This specimen was peripheral blood mononuclear cells, taken before any cancer treatment. Every receptor here comes from a male donor at least 60 years old with stage II lung adenocarcinoma. Each CDR3 is given with its conserved first and last residue. Only some rows state a clone size, as once, few, many or a class for expanded clones.

>TRBV19|.|14
CASSRWGNTGELFF
>TRBV30|.|12
CAWSWGDNEQFF
>TRBV19|.|13
CASSAGGGYEQYF
>TRBV6-1|.|13
CASSVQVEQPQHF
>TRBV30|medium-sized|12
CAWTRIATEAFF
>TRBV28|.|12
CAIQTTGPEAFF
>TRBV7-8|.|13
CASSLAGAREQFF
>TRBV28|.|15
CASRPPKGAAYEQYF
>TRBV5-5|few|13
CASSLQDYTEAFF
>TRBV25-1|.|12
CASSDLNSPLHF
>TRBV30|.|14
CAWSAGTFPQPQHF
>TRBV11-1|.|13
CASSVGQAYGYTF
>TRBV25-1|.|16
CASSESGGPSTDTQYF
>TRBV6-5|.|15
CASRPLQGYTGELFF
>TRBV27|.|14
CASSSFGLKYEQYF